The TCR beta chain described here comes from a study of blood T cell repertoires in COVID-19. About the research overall: There were acute and convalescent COVID-19 samples, and they came from the United States, Italy and Spain.

The authors' processing: Estimates of nucleated cell counts were drawn from the amplification of reference gene primers. Profiled with immunoSEQ multiplex PCR; TCRdb holds only in-frame clones, not every one. The DNA gave D and trimming, while V, J and clone size come from that table. This table has 150,000 to 200,000 clones, roughly 86% appearing once. Germline CDR1 SSHAT, CDR2 FNYEAQ (reference sequence). J gave up 5 bases and V 5 bases, and 3 bases lay outside the gene matches. This CDR3 spans 15 amino acids. The chain employs TRBV7-7 and TRBJ2-5, with TRBD2 matching 15 bases. This clonotype originated in a woman of 80 years or more in a cohort sampled during active or convalescent COVID-19. The specimen was peripheral blood. The CDR3 DNA is TGTGCCAGCAGCCAAGGGACTAGCGGGAGGGAGACCCAGTACTTC. It translates to CASSQGTSGRETQYF.